This is a list of T cell receptor beta chains from one sample in a study of regulatory T cells in long-lasting Graves disease. In TCRdb, the multiplex PCR reads were re-called with MiXCR into one record per CDR3 protein. The sample includes 350,000 to 400,000 distinct CDR3 sequences, about a sixth of them seen just once. Sequencing was performed on peripheral blood mononuclear cells (PBMCs), taken at new diagnosis, from a patient treated with antithyroid drugs. The origin of the receptors is a female donor with Graves disease. The CDR3 runs from the conserved cysteine through the conserved F or W. The order of the fields is CDR3 DNA, CDR3 protein, V gene, clone size, D gene, J gene. D genes are given only for firm matches. Where a row states a size, it is once, few, many or the class of an expanded clone; other rows omit it.

DNA: TGTGCCAGCAGGGAAGACGACAATGAGCGGTTCTTC
CDR3: CASREDDNERFF
V: TRBV2
size: -
D: -
J: TRBJ2-5

DNA: TGTGCCAGCACTCTACGGACTAGCGGGAGCCTCGAGCAGTACTTC
CDR3: CASTLRTSGSLEQYF
V: TRBV6-2/TRBV6-3
size: many
D: TRBD2
J: TRBJ2-7

DNA: TGTGCCAGCTCACCAGGGGAACGGTCCTACAATGAGCAGTTCTTC
CDR3: CASSPGERSYNEQFF
V: TRBV18
size: many
D: -
J: TRBJ2-1

DNA: TGTGCCATCACCGGCGGACAGGGGCGGCCCTACGAGCAGTACTTC
CDR3: CAITGGQGRPYEQYF
V: TRBV10-3
size: many
D: TRBD1
J: TRBJ2-7

DNA: TGCGCCAGCAGCTTGGTCGGACAGAACACTGAAGCTTTCTTT
CDR3: CASSLVGQNTEAFF
V: TRBV5-1
size: many
D: -
J: TRBJ1-1

DNA: TGTGCCAGCAAGTCAGGGGGAGAGACCCAGTACTTC
CDR3: CASKSGGETQYF
V: TRBV12-3/TRBV12-4
size: many
D: TRBD1
J: TRBJ2-5

DNA: TGTGCCAGCAGTTTTAGTGCGGGACAGGGGGGCTACGAGCAGTACTTC
CDR3: CASSFSAGQGGYEQYF
V: TRBV12-3/TRBV12-4
size: few
D: TRBD1
J: TRBJ2-7

DNA: TGTGCCAGCACCCCGACAGGCATGAACACTGAAGCTTTCTTT
CDR3: CASTPTGMNTEAFF
V: TRBV12-3/TRBV12-4
size: many
D: -
J: TRBJ1-1

DNA: TGTGCCAGCAGCCTACAGGGGATTGGGGCCACAGATATGCAGTATTTT
CDR3: CASSLQGIGATDMQYF
V: TRBV6-1
size: -
D: TRBD1
J: TRBJ2-3

DNA: TGTGCCAGCAGCTTGACAGGGGGCCGGCAAGAGACCCAGTACTTC
CDR3: CASSLTGGRQETQYF
V: TRBV7-2
size: many
D: TRBD1
J: TRBJ2-5

DNA: TGTGCCAGCAGCCACCAAAGAGGGAGAGGTGAAGCTTTCTTT
CDR3: CASSHQRGRGEAFF
V: TRBV7-9
size: many
D: -
J: TRBJ1-1

DNA: TGTGCCACCAGCACGCGACAGGCTGGCGCTGAAGCTTTCTTT
CDR3: CATSTRQAGAEAFF
V: TRBV15
size: -
D: -
J: TRBJ1-1

DNA: TGTGCCACCAGCAGCTTCCACCCGGATCCTGGGGCCAACGTCCTGACTTTC
CDR3: CATSSFHPDPGANVLTF
V: TRBV15
size: many
D: -
J: TRBJ2-6

DNA: TGTGCCAGCAGCCGAGGAACAGGAATGAACACTGAAGCTTTCTTT
CDR3: CASSRGTGMNTEAFF
V: TRBV7-2
size: many
D: -
J: TRBJ1-1

DNA: TGTGCCAGCAGCCAGCGGACAGGGCTTGGGAATGAGCAGTTCTTC
CDR3: CASSQRTGLGNEQFF
V: TRBV14
size: few
D: TRBD1
J: TRBJ2-1

DNA: TGCAGTGCTAGTAAACGGGGGGGCCACCAAGAGACCCAGTACTTC
CDR3: CSASKRGGHQETQYF
V: TRBV20-1
size: many
D: TRBD2
J: TRBJ2-5

DNA: TGTGCCTCGGCGGGGGCCGGGCAAGAGACCCAGTACTTC
CDR3: CASAGAGQETQYF
V: TRBV12-3/TRBV12-4
size: many
D: -
J: TRBJ2-5

DNA: TGCAGTGCTAGAGGGGGAGATTACACTGAAGCTTTCTTT
CDR3: CSARGGDYTEAFF
V: TRBV20-1
size: -
D: -
J: TRBJ1-1

DNA: TGTGCCAGCAGCTTAGCGCCCAGAGGGGGCAGGGAAGAGACCCAGTACTTC
CDR3: CASSLAPRGGREETQYF
V: TRBV7-8
size: many
D: TRBD1
J: TRBJ2-5

DNA: TGTGCCAGCAACCAGGGGGATTTCCGCGAAAAACTGTTTTTT
CDR3: CASNQGDFREKLFF
V: TRBV28
size: many
D: TRBD1
J: TRBJ1-4

DNA: TGTGCCAGCAGTTACTCGATTGGTTTGATTGAGCAGGGAGGTATGTGGAAGAACACTGAAGCTTTCTTT
CDR3: CASSYSIGLIEQGGMWKNTEAFF
V: TRBV6-2/TRBV6-3
size: many
D: -
J: TRBJ1-1

DNA: TGTGCCAGCAGTCACCAGAGTAACACTGAAGCTTTCTTT
CDR3: CASSHQSNTEAFF
V: TRBV27
size: many
D: -
J: TRBJ1-1

DNA: TGTGCCAGCAGCGCCAACACTTTCGACGAGCAGTACTTC
CDR3: CASSANTFDEQYF
V: TRBV9
size: many
D: -
J: TRBJ2-7

DNA: TGTGCCAGCAGCTTAGGTAGGGGGGACGAGCAGTACTTC
CDR3: CASSLGRGDEQYF
V: TRBV7-2
size: many
D: -
J: TRBJ2-7

DNA: TGTGCCAGCAGTGAAATGGCAGACACTGAAGCTTTCTTT
CDR3: CASSEMADTEAFF
V: TRBV2
size: -
D: -
J: TRBJ1-1

DNA: TGCGCCAGCAGCTGGGCTGCGGGGAACACTGAAGCTTTCTTT
CDR3: CASSWAAGNTEAFF
V: TRBV5-1
size: many
D: -
J: TRBJ1-1

DNA: TGTGCCAGCAGCGCATCCACAGATACGCAGTATTTT
CDR3: CASSASTDTQYF
V: TRBV2
size: many
D: -
J: TRBJ2-3

DNA: TGTGCCAGCAGCGTAGGACAGGCCAACACTGAAGCTTTCTTT
CDR3: CASSVGQANTEAFF
V: TRBV9
size: many
D: -
J: TRBJ1-1

DNA: TGTGCCTGGAGTCTCACTAGCGGAGGCACCGGGGAGCTGTTTTTT
CDR3: CAWSLTSGGTGELFF
V: TRBV30
size: many
D: TRBD2
J: TRBJ2-2

DNA: TGCGCCAGCAGTGGCTCCGGCGGGGGATCCAGGTATGAGCAGTTCTTC
CDR3: CASSGSGGGSRYEQFF
V: TRBV10-1
size: few
D: TRBD2
J: TRBJ2-1

DNA: TGTGCCAGCAGCTCGGGACTAGCGTACGAGCAGTACTTC
CDR3: CASSSGLAYEQYF
V: TRBV11-2
size: many
D: TRBD2
J: TRBJ2-7

DNA: TGCAGTGCCCCTAGTGGGGGGCTTAATGAGCAGTTCTTC
CDR3: CSAPSGGLNEQFF
V: TRBV20-1
size: many
D: -
J: TRBJ2-1

DNA: TGCAGTGCTAGGGATCTAGCGGGAGTCTCTAATGAGCAGTTCTTC
CDR3: CSARDLAGVSNEQFF
V: TRBV20-1
size: few
D: TRBD2
J: TRBJ2-1

DNA: TGTGCCAGCAGTCCCAGACCGAATCTCTATGGCTACACCTTC
CDR3: CASSPRPNLYGYTF
V: TRBV28
size: many
D: -
J: TRBJ1-2

DNA: TGTGCCAGCAGTGATAGGACAGTGACCTACGAGCAGTACTTC
CDR3: CASSDRTVTYEQYF
V: TRBV6-1
size: many
D: -
J: TRBJ2-7

DNA: TGTGCCAGCAGCTTAGCTGGGGGAGACCTAGTCGTCGGCTATGGCTACACCTTC
CDR3: CASSLAGGDLVVGYGYTF
V: TRBV7-9
size: few
D: -
J: TRBJ1-2

DNA: TGCGCCAGCAGCGGAGGGCACAGGGGGGGCACTGAAGCTTTCTTT
CDR3: CASSGGHRGGTEAFF
V: TRBV5-1
size: many
D: TRBD1
J: TRBJ1-1

DNA: TGTGCCAGCAGCCTGGGGACAGGAGGCTATGGCTACACCTTC
CDR3: CASSLGTGGYGYTF
V: TRBV7-9
size: many
D: TRBD1
J: TRBJ1-2

DNA: TGTGCCAGCGCGAGGAGCAGGGATGAGCAGTTCTTC
CDR3: CASARSRDEQFF
V: TRBV27
size: -
D: -
J: TRBJ2-1

DNA: TGTGCCAGCAGCTCCAGTCTCAGCGGGAGGGCCGTCAATGAGCAGTTCTTC
CDR3: CASSSSLSGRAVNEQFF
V: TRBV7-9
size: many
D: TRBD2
J: TRBJ2-1

DNA: TGTGCCAGCAAAAAGCGGGAGATGGCTGAGAATGAGCAGTTCTTC
CDR3: CASKKREMAENEQFF
V: TRBV27
size: many
D: TRBD2
J: TRBJ2-1

DNA: TGTGCCGGCAGCCAAGATTCAAATCAGCCCCAGCATTTT
CDR3: CAGSQDSNQPQHF
V: TRBV3-1
size: -
D: -
J: TRBJ1-5

DNA: TGTGCCAGCACTAAAGGACAGGGGAGCAATCAGCCCCAGCATTTT
CDR3: CASTKGQGSNQPQHF
V: TRBV2
size: many
D: TRBD1
J: TRBJ1-5

DNA: TGTGCCAGCAGCCAAGATGGGGCAGGTTTCTACAATGAGCAGTTCTTC
CDR3: CASSQDGAGFYNEQFF
V: TRBV3-1
size: many
D: -
J: TRBJ2-1

DNA: TGCGCCAGCAGCCAAGGTGCCACGACAGATACGCAGTATTTT
CDR3: CASSQGATTDTQYF
V: TRBV4-1
size: -
D: -
J: TRBJ2-3

DNA: TGTGCCAGCAGTTCCAAAGAAGCGGTCCTAGAGACCCAGTACTTC
CDR3: CASSSKEAVLETQYF
V: TRBV6-5
size: many
D: -
J: TRBJ2-5

DNA: TGTGCCAGCAGACATAACAATGAGCAGTTCTTC
CDR3: CASRHNNEQFF
V: TRBV4-2
size: -
D: -
J: TRBJ2-1

DNA: TGTGCCAGCGCACCGGGACAGGGGTACGGTCAGCCCCAGCATTTT
CDR3: CASAPGQGYGQPQHF
V: TRBV27
size: -
D: TRBD1
J: TRBJ1-5

DNA: TGTGCCACCAGCAAGCGGGTGCCGAACACTGAAGCTTTCTTT
CDR3: CATSKRVPNTEAFF
V: TRBV15
size: many
D: -
J: TRBJ1-1

DNA: TGTGCCAGCAGGGCAGGTCCGAACACTGAAGCTTTCTTT
CDR3: CASRAGPNTEAFF
V: TRBV27
size: many
D: -
J: TRBJ1-1

DNA: TGTGCCAGCAGTTTTGGGGACCGGGAGCTGTTTTTT
CDR3: CASSFGDRELFF
V: TRBV12-3/TRBV12-4
size: many
D: -
J: TRBJ2-2

DNA: TGTGCCAGCAGAAACAGGGGGGTGGGCGAGCAGTACTTC
CDR3: CASRNRGVGEQYF
V: TRBV28
size: few
D: TRBD1
J: TRBJ2-7

DNA: TGTGCCAGCAGTTTTGGGGGACTAGCGGGTTTCCTGAGCTCCTACAATGAGCAGTTCTTC
CDR3: CASSFGGLAGFLSSYNEQFF
V: TRBV27
size: many
D: TRBD2
J: TRBJ2-1

DNA: TGCGCCAGCAGCCAATCCCCCGGGACCGACCAGGGGGGCTACACCTTC
CDR3: CASSQSPGTDQGGYTF
V: TRBV4-1
size: -
D: -
J: TRBJ1-2